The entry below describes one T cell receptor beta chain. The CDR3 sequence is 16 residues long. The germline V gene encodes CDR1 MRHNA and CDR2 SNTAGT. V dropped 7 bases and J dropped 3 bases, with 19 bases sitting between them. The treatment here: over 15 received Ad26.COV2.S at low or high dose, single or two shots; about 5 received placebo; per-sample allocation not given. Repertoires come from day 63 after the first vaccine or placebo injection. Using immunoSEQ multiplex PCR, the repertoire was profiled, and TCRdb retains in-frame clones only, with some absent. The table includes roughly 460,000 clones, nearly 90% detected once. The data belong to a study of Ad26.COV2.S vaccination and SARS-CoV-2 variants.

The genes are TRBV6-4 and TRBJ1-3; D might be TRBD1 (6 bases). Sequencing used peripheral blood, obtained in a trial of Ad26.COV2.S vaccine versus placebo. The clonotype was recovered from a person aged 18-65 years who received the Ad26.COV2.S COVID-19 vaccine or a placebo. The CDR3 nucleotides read TGTGCCAGCATGGTAGGGGGTCTGGCAAATGGAAACACCATATATTTT. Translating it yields CASMVGGLANGNTIYF.